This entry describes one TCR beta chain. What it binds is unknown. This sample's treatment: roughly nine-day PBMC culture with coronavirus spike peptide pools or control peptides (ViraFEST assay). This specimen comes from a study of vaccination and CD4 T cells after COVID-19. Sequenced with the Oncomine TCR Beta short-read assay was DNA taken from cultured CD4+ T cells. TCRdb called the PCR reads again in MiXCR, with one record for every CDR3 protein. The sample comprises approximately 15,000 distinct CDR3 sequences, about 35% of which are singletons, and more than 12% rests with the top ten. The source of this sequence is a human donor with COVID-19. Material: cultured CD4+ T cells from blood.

CDR3 in amino acids: CAWSWAGVTDTQYF. The CDR3 coding sequence is TGTGCCTGGAGTTGGGCAGGGGTGACAGATACGCAGTATTTT. The gene calls are TRBV30 and TRBJ2-3; the D gene is possibly TRBD1 (6 bases). This CDR3 contains 14 residues. V was trimmed by 2 bases and J by 3 bases, leaving 12 bases between them. Germline V gene data show CDR1 as GTSNPN and CDR2 as SVGIG (reference sequence).